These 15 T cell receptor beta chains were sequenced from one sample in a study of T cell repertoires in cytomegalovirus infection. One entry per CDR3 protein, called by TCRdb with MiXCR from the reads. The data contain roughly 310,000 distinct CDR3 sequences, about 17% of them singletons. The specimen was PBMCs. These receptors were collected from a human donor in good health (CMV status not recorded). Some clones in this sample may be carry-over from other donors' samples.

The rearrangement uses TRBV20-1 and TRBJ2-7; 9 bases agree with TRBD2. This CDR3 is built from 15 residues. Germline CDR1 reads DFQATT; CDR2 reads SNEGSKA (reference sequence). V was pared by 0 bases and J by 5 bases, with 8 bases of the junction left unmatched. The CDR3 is CSAREVAGENHEQYF. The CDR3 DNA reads TGCAGTGCTAGAGAGGTAGCGGGGGAGAACCACGAGCAGTACTTC.

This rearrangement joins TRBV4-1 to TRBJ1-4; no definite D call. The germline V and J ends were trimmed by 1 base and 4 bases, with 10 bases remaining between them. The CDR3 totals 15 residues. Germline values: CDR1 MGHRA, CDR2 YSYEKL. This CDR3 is CASSQVGQVNEKLFF. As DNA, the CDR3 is TGCGCCAGCAGCCAAGTGGGTCAAGTTAATGAAAAACTGTTTTTT.

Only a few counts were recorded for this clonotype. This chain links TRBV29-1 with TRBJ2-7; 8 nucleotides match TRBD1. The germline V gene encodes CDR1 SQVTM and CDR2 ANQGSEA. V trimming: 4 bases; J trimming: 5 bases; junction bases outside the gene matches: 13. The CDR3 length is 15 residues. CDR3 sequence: CSVATGAVPRNEQYF. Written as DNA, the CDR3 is TGCAGCGTTGCGACAGGGGCCGTCCCTCGGAACGAGCAGTACTTC.

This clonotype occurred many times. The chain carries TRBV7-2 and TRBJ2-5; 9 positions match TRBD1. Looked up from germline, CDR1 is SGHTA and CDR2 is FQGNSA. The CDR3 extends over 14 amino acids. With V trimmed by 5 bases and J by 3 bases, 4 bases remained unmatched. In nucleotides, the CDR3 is TGTGCCAGCAGCATAGGACAGGGGAAAGAGACCCAGTACTTC. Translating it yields CASSIGQGKETQYF.

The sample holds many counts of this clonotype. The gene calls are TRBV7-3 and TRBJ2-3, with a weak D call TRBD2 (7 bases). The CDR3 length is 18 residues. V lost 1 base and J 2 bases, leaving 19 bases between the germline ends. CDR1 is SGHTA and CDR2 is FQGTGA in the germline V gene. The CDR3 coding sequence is TGTGCCAGCAGCTTAAACAGGGACTACCACTTGGACACAGATACGCAGTATTTT. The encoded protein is CASSLNRDYHLDTDTQYF.

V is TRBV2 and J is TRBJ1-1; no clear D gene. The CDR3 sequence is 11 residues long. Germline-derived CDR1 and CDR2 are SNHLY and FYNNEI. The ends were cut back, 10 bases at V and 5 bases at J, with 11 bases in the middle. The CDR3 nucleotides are TGTGCCAACTCGCTGCAAACTGAAGCTTTCTTT. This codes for CANSLQTEAFF.

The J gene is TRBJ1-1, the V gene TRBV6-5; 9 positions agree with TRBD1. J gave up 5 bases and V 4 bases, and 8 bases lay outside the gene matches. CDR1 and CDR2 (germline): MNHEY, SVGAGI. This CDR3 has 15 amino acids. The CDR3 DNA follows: TGTGCCAGCAGTTCGCCGGGACAGGGTCGGACTGAAGCTTTCTTT. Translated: CASSSPGQGRTEAFF.

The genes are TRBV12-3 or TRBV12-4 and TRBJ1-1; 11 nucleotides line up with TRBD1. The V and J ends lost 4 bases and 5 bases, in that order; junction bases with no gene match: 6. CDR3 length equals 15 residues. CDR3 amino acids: CASSSWTGGLTEAFF. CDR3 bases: TGTGCCAGCAGTTCATGGACAGGGGGCTTAACTGAAGCTTTCTTT.

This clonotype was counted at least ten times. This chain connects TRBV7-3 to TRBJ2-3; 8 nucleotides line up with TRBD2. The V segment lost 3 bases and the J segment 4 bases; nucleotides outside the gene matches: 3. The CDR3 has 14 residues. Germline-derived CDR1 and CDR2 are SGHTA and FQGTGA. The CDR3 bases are TGTGCCAGCAGCTTCGGGGGGGGGGCAGATACGCAGTATTTT. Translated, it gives CASSFGGGADTQYF.

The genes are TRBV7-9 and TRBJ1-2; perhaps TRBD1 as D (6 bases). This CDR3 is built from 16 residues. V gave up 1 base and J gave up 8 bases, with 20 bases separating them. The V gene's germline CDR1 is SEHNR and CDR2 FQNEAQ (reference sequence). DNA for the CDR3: TGTGCCAGCAGCTTAGGGACAGACCTTTTGGTGTCGGGCTACACCTTC. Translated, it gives CASSLGTDLLVSGYTF.

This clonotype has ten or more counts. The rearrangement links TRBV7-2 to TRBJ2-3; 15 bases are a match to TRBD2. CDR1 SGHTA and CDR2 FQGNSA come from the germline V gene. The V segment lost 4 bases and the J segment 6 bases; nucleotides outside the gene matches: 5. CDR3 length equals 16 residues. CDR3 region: CASSWTSGGAGDTQYF. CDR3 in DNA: TGTGCCAGCAGCTGGACTAGCGGGGGGGCCGGGGATACGCAGTATTTT.

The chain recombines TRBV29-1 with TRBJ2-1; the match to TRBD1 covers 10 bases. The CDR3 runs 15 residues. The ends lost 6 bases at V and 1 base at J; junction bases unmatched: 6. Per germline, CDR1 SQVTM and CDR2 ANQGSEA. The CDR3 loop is CSVGTGVSSYNEQFF. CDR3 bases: TGCAGCGTGGGGACAGGGGTGTCATCCTACAATGAGCAGTTCTTC.

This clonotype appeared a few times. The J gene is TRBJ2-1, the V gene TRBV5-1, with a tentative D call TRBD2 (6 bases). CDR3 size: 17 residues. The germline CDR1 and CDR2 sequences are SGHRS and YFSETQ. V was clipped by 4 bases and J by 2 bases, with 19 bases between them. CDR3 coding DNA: TGCGCCAGCAGCCGAACTGGAGGGGCCACCCCCTACAATGAGCAGTTCTTC. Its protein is CASSRTGGATPYNEQFF.

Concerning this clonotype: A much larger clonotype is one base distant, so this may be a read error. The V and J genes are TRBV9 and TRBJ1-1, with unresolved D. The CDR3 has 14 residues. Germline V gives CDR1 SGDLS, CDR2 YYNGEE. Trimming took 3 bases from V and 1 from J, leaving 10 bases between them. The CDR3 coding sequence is TGTGCCAGCAGCGCAGCTATCGCGAACACTGAAGCTTTCTTT. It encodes CASSAAIANTEAFF.

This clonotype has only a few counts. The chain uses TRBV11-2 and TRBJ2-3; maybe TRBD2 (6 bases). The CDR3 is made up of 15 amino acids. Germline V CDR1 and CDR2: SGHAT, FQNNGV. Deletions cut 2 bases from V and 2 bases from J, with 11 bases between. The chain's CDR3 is CASSLMAGTTDTQYF. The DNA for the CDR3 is TGTGCCAGCAGCTTAATGGCGGGGACCACAGATACGCAGTATTTT. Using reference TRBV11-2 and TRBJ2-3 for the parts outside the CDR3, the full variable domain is EAGVAQSPRYKIIEKRQSVAFWCNPISGHATLYWYQQILGQGPKLLIQFQNNGVVDDSQLPKDRFSAERLKGVDSTLKIQPAKLEDSAVYLCASSLMAGTTDTQYFGPGTRLTVL.